This TCR beta chain was documented in a study of blood T cell repertoires in COVID-19. Turning to the study itself: Collection of acute and convalescent COVID-19 samples took place in the United States, Italy and Spain.

In the original analysis: For nucleated cells, counts were estimated from reference gene primer amplification. Produced via immunoSEQ multiplex PCR; TCRdb's table is partial and in-frame only. That table supplies the V and J calls and clone size; D and trimming were determined from the DNA. Of roughly 300,000 clones in the sample, 65% to 90% were seen once. V lost 6 bases, J lost 5 bases, and 11 bases lay in between. Germline lookup yields CDR1 LGHDT and CDR2 YNNKEL (reference sequence). There are 14 residues in the CDR3. The sample holds one count of this clone. The sequence derives from a human donor in a cohort sampled during active COVID-19. The sample was peripheral blood. V and J are TRBV3-1 (or the pseudogene TRBV3-2) and TRBJ1-6; TRBD1 is a possible D gene (6 bases). The CDR3 here is CASSPGVNNSPLHF. The CDR3, as DNA: TGTGCCAGCAGTCCAGGGGTAAATAATTCACCCCTCCACTTT.